Presented here are 8 T cell receptor beta chains from one specimen sequenced in a study of regulatory T cells in long-lasting Graves disease. The time point: persistent/refractory GD, antithyroid drugs over 5 years with positive TRAb. There was RNA extracted from PBMCs, and the TCR library was made from it. Researchers made TCR beta libraries by using iRepertoire HTBI primers and running Arm-PCR on CDR3 regions. One entry per CDR3 protein results from TCRdb running MiXCR on the multiplex PCR reads. The sample lists some 420,000 distinct CDR3 sequences; about 22% were seen once. This specimen was peripheral blood mononuclear cells (PBMCs), taken when the disease was refractory, from a patient treated with antithyroid drugs. Receptors originate from a female donor with Graves disease.

This clonotype was counted a few times. V usage is TRBV5-1 and J usage is TRBJ1-1; D gene ambiguous. Germline V gives CDR1 SGHRS, CDR2 YFSETQ. The germline V and J ends were trimmed by 4 bases and 8 bases, with 15 bases remaining between them. The CDR3 covers 13 residues. The CDR3 spells CASSPSTRPEAFF. The DNA of the CDR3 is TGCGCCAGCAGCCCGTCGACCCGGCCAGAAGCTTTCTTT.

The chain uses TRBV20-1 and TRBJ2-7, with D possibly matching TRBD1 (6 bases). Trimming cost V 5 bases and J 3 bases, with 17 bases left between them. Germline CDR1 reads DFQATT; CDR2 reads SNEGSKA (reference sequence). The CDR3 spans 14 residues. The CDR3 region is CSAQSLGHLYEQYF. The DNA of the CDR3 is TGCAGTGCTCAAAGCTTGGGACACCTCTACGAGCAGTACTTC.

This clonotype has a handful of counts. This chain connects TRBV4-3 to TRBJ1-2; D is unresolved. CDR3 length: 13 amino acids. V lost 0 bases, J lost 8 bases, and 10 bases lay in between. Per the germline V gene, CDR1 is LGHNA and CDR2 is YSLEER. The chain's CDR3 is CASSQDRTAGYTF. The DNA for the CDR3 is TGCGCCAGCAGCCAAGATCGAACCGCAGGCTACACCTTC.

This clonotype was observed at least ten times. The chain has TRBV28 and TRBJ2-7; TRBD2 aligns across 12 bases. The CDR3 length is 14 residues. J was trimmed by 7 bases and V by 5 bases; bases with no gene match: 6. The germline CDR1 and CDR2 sequences are MDHEN and SYDVKM. CDR3 bases: TGTGCCAGCAGTCCTAGACTAGCGGGAGAAGAGCAGTACTTC. As protein: CASSPRLAGEEQYF.

At least ten counts were recorded for this clonotype. The V gene is TRBV12-3 or TRBV12-4, the J gene TRBJ1-4, with a weak D call TRBD1 (5 bases). V was pared by 3 bases and J by 7 bases, with 18 bases between. The CDR3 loop spans 16 amino acids. The CDR3 nucleotides read TGTGCCAGCAGTTTTCTTCTGGGGCAGGGAGGTGAAAAACTGTTTTTT. Amino acids: CASSFLLGQGGEKLFF.

This clonotype was observed many times. This chain connects TRBV20-1 to TRBJ1-5; TRBD1 matches at 8 bases. Trimming at V came to 3 bases and at J to 7 bases, leaving 8 bases not matched to a gene. Germline CDR1 DFQATT, CDR2 SNEGSKA (reference sequence). The CDR3 covers 14 residues. CDR3 sequence (DNA): TGCAGTGCTAGGATCGGACAGGGTGACCAGCCCCAGCATTTT. Protein: CSARIGQGDQPQHF.

The chain links TRBV9 to TRBJ2-2; 7 positions agree with TRBD2. Trimming removed 2 bases from V and 1 base from J; junction bases left unmatched: 2. CDR1 is SGDLS and CDR2 is YYNGEE in the germline V gene. The CDR3 sequence is 15 residues long. The chain's CDR3 is CASSVLAENTGELFF. The CDR3 nucleotides read TGTGCCAGCAGCGTTCTAGCGGAGAACACCGGGGAGCTGTTTTTT.

The chain carries TRBV2 and TRBJ2-7; D gene ambiguous. CDR3 length: 10 residues. The germline V gene has CDR1 SNHLY and CDR2 FYNNEI. Trimming removed 5 bases from V and 6 bases from J, with 5 bases in between. CDR3 sequence reads: CASSRSEQYF. In DNA, the CDR3 is TGTGCCAGCAGTAGGAGCGAGCAGTACTTC.